The rows below give T cell receptor beta chains drawn from one sample of a study of response to subunit inactivated influenza vaccine. One entry per CDR3 protein results from TCRdb running MiXCR on the RT-PCR reads. The profile covers around 200,000 distinct CDR3 sequences, with around 9% appearing a single time and roughly 11% taken by the ten largest. Sequenced material: non-naive T cells sorted from PBMCs, taken on the day of vaccination. The origin of the receptors is a man aged 50 to 59 who received an inactivated influenza vaccine. CDR3s include the opening cysteine and the closing phenylalanine or tryptophan. The order of the fields is V gene, clone size, J gene, D gene, CDR3 protein, CDR3 DNA. The D gene is left open where the match is weak. Part of the rows lack a size; the others show once, few, many or a class for expanded clones.

V: TRBV27; size: many; J: TRBJ2-1; D: TRBD1; CDR3: CASPGQGYNEQFF; DNA: TGTGCCAGTCCGGGACAGGGCTACAATGAGCAGTTCTTC
V: TRBV12-3/TRBV12-4; size: many; J: TRBJ1-5; D: TRBD1; CDR3: CASSVGTAEYQPQHF; DNA: TGTGCCAGCAGTGTCGGGACAGCGGAGTATCAGCCCCAGCATTTT
V: TRBV6-5; size: -; J: TRBJ1-1; D: -; CDR3: CASNFRGKAFF; DNA: TGTGCCAGCAATTTCCGGGGTAAAGCTTTCTTT
V: TRBV4-1; size: few; J: TRBJ1-2; D: -; CDR3: CASSQVPGQLNYGYTF; DNA: TGCGCCAGCAGCCAAGTCCCCGGACAGCTTAACTATGGCTACACCTTC
V: TRBV7-2; size: few; J: TRBJ1-6; D: -; CDR3: CASSSRVSPLHF; DNA: TGTGCCAGCAGCAGCAGGGTTTCACCCCTCCACTTT
V: TRBV12-3/TRBV12-4; size: many; J: TRBJ2-1; D: -; CDR3: CASRPARGEQFF; DNA: TGTGCCAGCAGGCCGGCCAGGGGTGAGCAGTTCTTC
V: TRBV20-1; size: -; J: TRBJ2-6; D: -; CDR3: CSASYPGANVLTF; DNA: TGCAGTGCTAGTTACCCTGGGGCCAACGTCCTGACTTTC
V: TRBV3-1; size: few; J: TRBJ2-1; D: -; CDR3: CASSQGGPNEQFF; DNA: TGTGCCAGCAGCCAGGGGGGCCCGAATGAGCAGTTCTTC
V: TRBV7-2; size: few; J: TRBJ1-2; D: TRBD1; CDR3: CASSLGDRGQDGYTF; DNA: TGTGCCAGCAGCTTAGGGGACAGGGGGCAGGATGGCTACACCTTC
V: TRBV24-1; size: many; J: TRBJ2-5; D: -; CDR3: CATSDPTGAGETQYF; DNA: TGTGCCACCAGTGATCCGACCGGGGCCGGGGAGACCCAGTACTTC
V: TRBV20-1; size: few; J: TRBJ2-1; D: -; CDR3: CSTQGTISNEQFF; DNA: TGCAGTACCCAGGGTACAATCAGCAATGAGCAGTTCTTC
V: TRBV7-9; size: few; J: TRBJ1-4; D: -; CDR3: CASSHRDGNEKLFF; DNA: TGTGCCAGCAGCCACCGGGACGGAAATGAAAAACTGTTTTTT
V: TRBV12-3/TRBV12-4; size: few; J: TRBJ2-3; D: -; CDR3: CASSSGSGGGRTDTQYF; DNA: TGTGCCAGCAGTTCAGGGTCAGGCGGTGGACGCACAGATACGCAGTATTTT
V: TRBV6-2/TRBV6-3; size: many; J: TRBJ2-1; D: -; CDR3: CASSNGGGLEQFF; DNA: TGTGCCAGCAGTAACGGAGGGGGCCTTGAGCAGTTCTTC
V: TRBV6-2/TRBV6-3; size: few; J: TRBJ2-5; D: TRBD2; CDR3: CATAGGPRETQYF; DNA: TGTGCCACAGCGGGGGGGCCTCGAGAGACCCAGTACTTC
V: TRBV11-2; size: -; J: TRBJ2-5; D: -; CDR3: CASSVGYRDQETQYF; DNA: TGTGCCAGCAGCGTCGGGTACAGGGACCAAGAGACCCAGTACTTC
V: TRBV9; size: many; J: TRBJ2-2; D: TRBD2; CDR3: CASSVTSGYTGELFF; DNA: TGTGCCAGCAGCGTAACTAGCGGATACACCGGGGAGCTGTTTTTT
V: TRBV12-3/TRBV12-4; size: many; J: TRBJ1-1; D: -; CDR3: CASSFNQRNTEAFF; DNA: TGTGCCAGCAGTTTCAATCAGCGGAACACTGAAGCTTTCTTT
V: TRBV30; size: few; J: TRBJ2-3; D: TRBD2; CDR3: CAWNSGRASSDTQYF; DNA: TGTGCCTGGAATAGCGGGAGGGCCTCCTCAGATACGCAGTATTTT
V: TRBV6-1; size: -; J: TRBJ1-3; D: -; CDR3: CASSLRGSLLSGNTIYF; DNA: TGTGCCAGCAGTCTGAGGGGCAGCCTACTCTCTGGAAACACCATATATTTT
V: TRBV7-2; size: -; J: TRBJ2-4; D: TRBD2; CDR3: CASSLSGILLAKNIQYF; DNA: TGTGCCAGCAGCTTGAGCGGGATACTACTAGCCAAAAACATTCAGTACTTC
V: TRBV5-1; size: few; J: TRBJ1-1; D: -; CDR3: CASSLGDNNNVKAFF; DNA: TGCGCCAGCAGCTTGGGGGACAATAACAACGTAAAAGCTTTCTTT
V: TRBV7-6; size: -; J: TRBJ2-5; D: TRBD1; CDR3: CASSLSGAGGKETQYF; DNA: TGTGCCAGCAGCCTCAGTGGGGCAGGGGGTAAAGAGACCCAGTACTTC
V: TRBV29-1; size: few; J: TRBJ1-1; D: -; CDR3: CSVRRGRAFF; DNA: TGCAGCGTTCGGCGGGGTCGCGCTTTCTTT
V: TRBV4-3; size: few; J: TRBJ2-3; D: TRBD1; CDR3: CASSQDGTGGTDTQYF; DNA: TGCGCCAGCAGCCAAGATGGGACAGGGGGGACAGATACGCAGTATTTT
V: TRBV20-1; size: few; J: TRBJ1-5; D: TRBD1; CDR3: CSARDRVRGPSYSNQPQHF; DNA: TGCAGTGCTAGAGATAGGGTCAGGGGGCCATCTTATAGCAATCAGCCCCAGCATTTT
V: TRBV2; size: -; J: TRBJ2-3; D: TRBD1; CDR3: CASLDRGTDTQYF; DNA: TGTGCCAGCCTGGACAGGGGCACAGATACGCAGTATTTT
V: TRBV5-1; size: -; J: TRBJ1-5; D: -; CDR3: CASSLRPNSNQPQHF; DNA: TGCGCCAGCAGCCTTCGTCCCAATAGCAATCAGCCCCAGCATTTT
V: TRBV7-9; size: -; J: TRBJ1-1; D: -; CDR3: CASSSSWPTEAFF; DNA: TGTGCCAGCAGCTCTAGTTGGCCCACTGAAGCTTTCTTT
V: TRBV6-2/TRBV6-3; size: -; J: TRBJ2-1; D: -; CDR3: CASSILRTIRSYNEQFF; DNA: TGTGCCAGCAGCATATTACGGACTATTCGCTCCTACAATGAGCAGTTCTTC
V: TRBV7-2; size: few; J: TRBJ2-7; D: -; CDR3: CASSFRGRGEQYF; DNA: TGTGCCAGCAGCTTTAGGGGCCGGGGCGAGCAGTACTTC
V: TRBV7-9; size: few; J: TRBJ2-1; D: -; CDR3: CASSRTGIFISFF; DNA: TGTGCCAGCAGCCGGACGGGAATCTTTATTTCGTTCTTC
V: TRBV20-1; size: many; J: TRBJ2-5; D: -; CDR3: CSTSVGAAWTQYF; DNA: TGCAGTACTTCTGTGGGGGCCGCCTGGACCCAGTACTTC
V: TRBV28; size: -; J: TRBJ2-3; D: TRBD2; CDR3: CASSYGLAATDTQYF; DNA: TGTGCCAGCAGTTATGGACTAGCGGCCACAGATACGCAGTATTTT
V: TRBV10-2; size: -; J: TRBJ1-5; D: -; CDR3: CASSDEQGNNQPQHF; DNA: TGCGCCAGCAGTGATGAACAGGGAAACAATCAGCCCCAGCATTTT
V: TRBV28; size: many; J: TRBJ2-6; D: -; CDR3: CASSPGGANVLTF; DNA: TGTGCCAGCAGCCCGGGAGGGGCCAACGTCCTGACTTTC
V: TRBV7-9; size: -; J: TRBJ2-2; D: -; CDR3: CASSKAGVDTGELFF; DNA: TGTGCCAGCAGCAAGGCAGGGGTCGACACCGGGGAGCTGTTTTTT
V: TRBV11-2; size: -; J: TRBJ2-3; D: -; CDR3: CASSPYRQSHTDTQYF; DNA: TGTGCCAGCAGCCCGTATCGACAGAGCCACACAGATACGCAGTATTTT
V: TRBV6-5; size: -; J: TRBJ2-2; D: -; CDR3: CASSSIQGGSTGELFF; DNA: TGTGCCAGCAGTTCGATTCAGGGGGGCTCCACCGGGGAGCTGTTTTTT
V: TRBV6-1; size: -; J: TRBJ2-1; D: -; CDR3: CASSDWQNNEQFF; DNA: TGTGCCAGCAGTGATTGGCAAAACAATGAGCAGTTCTTC
V: TRBV7-9; size: few; J: TRBJ2-3; D: -; CDR3: CASSLALGAADTQYF; DNA: TGTGCCAGCAGCTTAGCGCTCGGGGCTGCAGATACGCAGTATTTT
V: TRBV5-1; size: many; J: TRBJ2-5; D: -; CDR3: CASSFHRGLQETQYF; DNA: TGCGCCAGCAGCTTCCACCGAGGACTGCAAGAGACCCAGTACTTC
V: TRBV5-1; size: -; J: TRBJ2-3; D: -; CDR3: CASSFQGGGTDTQYF; DNA: TGCGCCAGCAGCTTTCAGGGCGGGGGCACAGATACGCAGTATTTT
V: TRBV6-1; size: few; J: TRBJ1-1; D: -; CDR3: CASRPWGGNTEAFF; DNA: TGTGCCAGCAGGCCGTGGGGGGGGAACACTGAAGCTTTCTTT
V: TRBV5-1; size: many; J: TRBJ2-3; D: TRBD2; CDR3: CASSWGTSGGTDTQYF; DNA: TGCGCCAGCAGCTGGGGGACTAGCGGGGGCACAGATACGCAGTATTTT
V: TRBV7-9; size: many; J: TRBJ1-6; D: -; CDR3: CASSSSVGSSYNSPLHF; DNA: TGTGCCAGCAGCTCGAGCGTGGGATCCTCCTATAATTCACCCCTCCACTTT
V: TRBV7-9; size: few; J: TRBJ2-7; D: -; CDR3: CASSFRDEQYF; DNA: TGTGCCAGCAGCTTCCGGGACGAGCAGTACTTC
V: TRBV5-4; size: -; J: TRBJ2-5; D: -; CDR3: CASSSEAQGEETQYF; DNA: TGTGCCAGCAGCTCGGAGGCACAGGGAGAAGAGACCCAGTACTTC
V: TRBV20-1; size: few; J: TRBJ2-7; D: -; CDR3: CSASLPALHAYEQYF; DNA: TGCAGTGCTAGTCTTCCCGCGCTTCATGCCTACGAGCAGTACTTC
V: TRBV19; size: few; J: TRBJ1-4; D: -; CDR3: CATRQTGPNEKLFF; DNA: TGTGCCACCCGGCAGACAGGCCCTAATGAAAAACTGTTTTTT
V: TRBV5-1; size: many; J: TRBJ1-3; D: TRBD1; CDR3: CASRLTGGNSGNTIYF; DNA: TGCGCCAGCAGATTGACAGGGGGCAATTCTGGAAACACCATATATTTT
V: TRBV7-8; size: few; J: TRBJ2-7; D: -; CDR3: CASSLTLVPGYEQYF; DNA: TGTGCCAGCAGCTTAACGTTAGTTCCGGGCTACGAGCAGTACTTC
V: TRBV6-1; size: many; J: TRBJ2-5; D: -; CDR3: CASRSSGAFQETQYF; DNA: TGTGCCAGCAGGAGCTCAGGGGCCTTCCAAGAGACCCAGTACTTC
V: TRBV28; size: -; J: TRBJ2-6; D: -; CDR3: CASRQTGLRTGANVLTF; DNA: TGTGCCAGCAGGCAAACCGGACTCCGGACTGGGGCCAACGTCCTGACTTTC
V: TRBV14; size: few; J: TRBJ2-5; D: -; CDR3: CASSQARGFRETQYF; DNA: TGTGCCAGCAGCCAAGCCCGGGGCTTCAGGGAGACCCAGTACTTC
V: TRBV5-1; size: few; J: TRBJ2-2; D: TRBD2; CDR3: CASSLASGAATGELFF; DNA: TGCGCCAGCAGCTTAGCAAGCGGGGCCGCTACCGGGGAGCTGTTTTTT
V: TRBV7-6; size: -; J: TRBJ1-5; D: -; CDR3: CASSLGQGPQHF; DNA: TGTGCCAGCAGCTTAGGCCAGGGGCCCCAGCATTTT